These 19 T cell receptor beta chains were all obtained from the same sample, sequenced in a study of T cell clones after liver transplantation. Sequenced by immunoSEQ multiplex PCR; TCRdb stores in-frame clones only, minus some. Among roughly 80,000 clones, nearly 85% were seen once, and the ten largest hold 0.45% to 0.6%. This specimen consisted of CD4+ T cells from blood, obtained 45 to 46 months after liver transplant. The origin of the receptors is a human patient who received a liver transplant. Among the T cells, some may be from the graft donor.

V usage is TRBV10-2 and J usage is TRBJ2-7; tentative D call: TRBD2 (5 bases). CDR3 length: 11 amino acids. V shed 8 bases and J shed 2 bases, with 7 bases lying between them. CDR1 and CDR2 (germline): WSHSY, SAAADI. The CDR3 loop reads CASAGTYEQYF. Written as DNA, the CDR3 is TGCGCCAGCGCCGGGACCTACGAGCAGTACTTC.

The chain couples TRBV5-4 to TRBJ2-1; TRBD2 is a possible D gene (5 bases). Trimming took off 4 bases at V and 9 bases at J, with 14 bases between the two ends. The length of the CDR3 is 13 residues. Looked up from germline, CDR1 is SGHNT and CDR2 is YYREEE (reference sequence). CDR3 nucleotide sequence: TGTGCCAGCAGCCGTACTAGGAAGGGTGAGCAGTTCTTC. The encoded protein is CASSRTRKGEQFF.

V is TRBV10-3 and J is TRBJ1-2; D unresolved. V gave up 0 bases and J gave up 4 bases, with 12 bases separating them. Germline CDR1 reads ENHRY; CDR2 reads SYGVKD. The CDR3 has 15 residues. The CDR3 loop reads CAISESGPVGYGYTF. The CDR3 DNA sequence: TGTGCCATCAGTGAGTCAGGTCCCGTCGGCTATGGCTACACCTTC.

The rearrangement links TRBV2 to TRBJ1-5; 8 nucleotides match TRBD1. J gave up 9 bases and V 4 bases, and 11 bases lay outside the gene matches. The CDR3 is 15 residues long. In germline, CDR1 is SNHLY, CDR2 FYNNEI. CDR3 DNA sequence: TGTGCCAGCAGTGCAACGTTCGGACAGGGAAGGCCCCAGCATTTT. Translating it yields CASSATFGQGRPQHF.

CDR3 DNA: TGTGCCAGCAGTGGGGAGGGTTCGGGCAATCAGCCCCAGCATTTT. Encoded protein: CASSGEGSGNQPQHF. The chain has TRBV28 and TRBJ1-5; D not resolved. CDR3 length equals 15 residues. The germline V and J ends were trimmed by 5 bases and 2 bases, with 13 bases remaining between them. The germline V gene has CDR1 MDHEN and CDR2 SYDVKM.

The chain couples TRBV6-5 to TRBJ2-3, with 7 bases lining up with TRBD1. Looked up from germline, CDR1 is MNHEY and CDR2 is SVGAGI. CDR3 length: 14 amino acids. The V gene end was trimmed by 5 bases and the J gene end by 4 bases; junction bases not matched to a gene: 6. The CDR3 sequence: CASSLGGKADTQYF. The CDR3 DNA sequence: TGTGCCAGCAGTCTAGGGGGCAAAGCAGATACGCAGTATTTT.

V usage is TRBV7-2 and J usage is TRBJ2-7, with 7 bases aligning to TRBD2. After removal of 1 base from V and 7 bases from J, the junction contained 4 bases not matched to a gene. Germline CDR1 reads SGHTA; CDR2 reads FQGNSA. CDR3 length: 13 amino acids. The CDR3 region has the DNA TGTGCCAGCAGCTTAGGGCGGGAGAGGGAGCAGTACTTC. Translating gives CASSLGREREQYF.

The CDR3 DNA is TGCGCCAGCACCGAGAAGGACAGGTTCTGGTGGTACGAGCAGTACTTC. Encoded protein: CASTEKDRFWWYEQYF. The chain couples TRBV10-1 to TRBJ2-7; TRBD1 agrees at 7 bases. V shed 7 bases and J 4 bases; nucleotides not matched to a gene: 16. Looked up from germline, CDR1 is WNHNN and CDR2 is SYGVQD (reference sequence). The CDR3 is 16 residues long.

The V and J genes are TRBV28 and TRBJ1-2; 7 nucleotides match TRBD1. V trimming: 7 bases; J trimming: 0 bases; junction bases outside the gene matches: 8. Germline V gives CDR1 MDHEN, CDR2 SYDVKM. The CDR3 contains 15 residues. The CDR3, as DNA: TGTGCCAGCACCGTCCTGGGACAGACTAACTATGGCTACACCTTC. It yields the protein CASTVLGQTNYGYTF.

V usage is TRBV5-1 and J usage is TRBJ2-2; 9 positions agree with TRBD1. The trim removed 4 bases at V and 4 bases at J, leaving 2 bases unmatched. This CDR3 has 14 amino acids. Germline loops: CDR1 SGHRS, CDR2 YFSETQ. The CDR3 protein is CASSRTGATGELFF. CDR3 nucleotides: TGCGCCAGCAGCAGGACAGGGGCCACCGGGGAGCTGTTTTTT. Supplemented by reference TRBV5-1 and TRBJ2-2, the full variable domain reads KAGVTQTPRYLIKTRGQQVTLSCSPISGHRSVSWYQQTPGQGLQFLFEYFSETQRNKGNFPGRFSGRQFSNSRSEMNVSTLELGDSALYLCASSRTGATGELFFGEGSRLTVL.

The chain joins TRBV11-3 to TRBJ2-1; D perhaps matches TRBD1 (6 bases). Germline CDR1 reads SGHNT; CDR2 reads YENEEA. This CDR3 region has 16 residues. The V gene lost 1 base and the J gene lost 4 bases, with 14 bases spanning the gap. DNA of the CDR3: TGTGCCAGCAGCTTAGGATATTCCGGGACATACAATGAGCAGTTCTTC. This codes for CASSLGYSGTYNEQFF.

The chain recombines TRBV11-2 with TRBJ2-1; D not resolved. The CDR3 is made up of 13 amino acids. Deletions cut 5 bases from V and 3 bases from J, with 8 bases between. Germline assignment: CDR1 SGHAT and CDR2 FQNNGV. The CDR3 spells CASSVVVYNEQFF. The CDR3 DNA follows: TGTGCCAGCAGCGTAGTGGTCTACAATGAGCAGTTCTTC.

This clone was found once. This chain uses TRBV30 with TRBJ1-3; D possibly corresponds to TRBD1 (6 bases). Trimming removed 4 bases from V and 4 bases from J, with 11 bases in between. This CDR3 spans 13 amino acids. The germline CDR1 and CDR2 sequences are GTSNPN and SVGIG (reference sequence). This CDR3 reads CAWTRTAGNTIYF. The CDR3 coding sequence is TGTGCCTGGACGCGGACAGCGGGAAACACCATATATTTT.

The V call is TRBV4-1, the J call TRBJ1-2; D remains unclear. V was shortened by 0 bases and J by 5 bases, with 13 bases between the two germline ends. The CDR3 has 15 amino acids. Looked up from germline, CDR1 is MGHRA and CDR2 is YSYEKL. Here the CDR3 DNA reads TGCGCCAGCAGCCAAGATATGTCCTTCCTATATGGCTACACCTTC. This sequence encodes CASSQDMSFLYGYTF.

This chain uses TRBV6-4 with TRBJ2-7; 7 bases match TRBD2. Per the germline V gene, CDR1 is MRHNA and CDR2 is SNTAGT. The CDR3 sequence is 16 residues long. V lost 2 bases and J lost 3; bases outside the gene matches: 10. The CDR3 spells CASSDTGTKNDYEQYF. The CDR3 DNA is TGTGCCAGCAGTGACACCGGGACTAAGAACGACTACGAGCAGTACTTC.

V usage is TRBV6-5 and J usage is TRBJ2-3, with 9 bases that match TRBD2. Per the germline V gene, CDR1 is MNHEY and CDR2 is SVGAGI. The V and J ends lost 6 bases and 5 bases, in that order; junction bases with no gene match: 6. The CDR3 loop spans 14 amino acids. CDR3 sequence (DNA): TGTGCCAGCAGGCCGGGACTAGCAAAAGATACGCAGTATTTT. This sequence encodes CASRPGLAKDTQYF.

The gene calls are TRBV5-1 and TRBJ1-2; D may be TRBD1 (5 bases). V was shortened by 3 bases and J by 4 bases, with 19 bases between the two germline ends. Germline V gives CDR1 SGHRS, CDR2 YFSETQ. The length of the CDR3 is 16 residues. The CDR3: CASSSSPGTGSYGYTF. CDR3 DNA sequence: TGCGCCAGCAGCTCAAGTCCCGGGACGGGGAGCTATGGCTACACCTTC.

This sequence joins TRBV6-6 and TRBJ2-2; D call uncertain. This CDR3 is built from 11 residues. Trimming took off 6 bases at V and 6 bases at J, with 5 bases between the two ends. In germline, CDR1 is MNHNY, CDR2 SVGAGI (reference sequence). The CDR3 DNA follows: TGTGCCAGCAGGAAGGCCGGGGAGCTGTTTTTT. It is translated as CASRKAGELFF.

The chain combines TRBV19 with TRBJ2-3; no clear D. Trimming removed 5 bases at V and 11 bases at J, with 11 bases between. This CDR3 has 11 amino acids. Germline CDR1 reads LNHDA; CDR2 reads SQIVND (reference sequence). For the CDR3, the DNA is TGTGCCAGTAGTCGGCTCTATCTGCAGTATTTT. Amino acids: CASSRLYLQYF.